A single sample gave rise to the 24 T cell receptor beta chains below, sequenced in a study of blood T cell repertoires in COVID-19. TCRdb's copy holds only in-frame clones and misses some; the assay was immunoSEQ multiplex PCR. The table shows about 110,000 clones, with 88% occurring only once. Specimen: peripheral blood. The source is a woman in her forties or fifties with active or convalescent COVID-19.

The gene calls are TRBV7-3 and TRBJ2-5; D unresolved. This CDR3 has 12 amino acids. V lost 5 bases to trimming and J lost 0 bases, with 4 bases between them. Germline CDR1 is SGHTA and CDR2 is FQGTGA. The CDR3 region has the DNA TGTGCCAGCAGCCCCAACCAAGAGACCCAGTACTTC. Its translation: CASSPNQETQYF.

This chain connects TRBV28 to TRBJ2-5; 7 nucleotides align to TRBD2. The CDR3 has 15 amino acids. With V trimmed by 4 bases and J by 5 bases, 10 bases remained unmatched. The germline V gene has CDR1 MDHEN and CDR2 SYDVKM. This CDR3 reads CASSSLRAGVETQYF. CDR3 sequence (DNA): TGTGCCAGCAGTTCCCTTCGCGCGGGAGTGGAGACCCAGTACTTC.

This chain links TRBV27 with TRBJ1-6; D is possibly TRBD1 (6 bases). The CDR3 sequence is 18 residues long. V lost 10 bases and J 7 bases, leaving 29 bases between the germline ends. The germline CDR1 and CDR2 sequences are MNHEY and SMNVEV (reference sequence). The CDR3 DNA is TGTGCCACAAGTTCACCCTGGACAGTACCCTGGAGGAATTCACCCCTCCACTTT. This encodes CATSSPWTVPWRNSPLHF.

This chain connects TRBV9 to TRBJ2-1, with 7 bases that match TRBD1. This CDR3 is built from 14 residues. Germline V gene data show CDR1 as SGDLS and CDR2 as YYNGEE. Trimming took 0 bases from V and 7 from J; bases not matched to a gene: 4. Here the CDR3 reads CASSVEGALNEQFF. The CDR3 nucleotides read TGTGCCAGCAGCGTAGAGGGGGCCCTTAATGAGCAGTTCTTC.

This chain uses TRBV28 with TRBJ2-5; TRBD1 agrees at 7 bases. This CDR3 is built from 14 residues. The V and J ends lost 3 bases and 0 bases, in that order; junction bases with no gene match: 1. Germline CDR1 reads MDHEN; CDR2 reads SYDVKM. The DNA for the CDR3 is TGTGCCAGCAGTTTCGACAGGGACCAAGAGACCCAGTACTTC. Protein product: CASSFDRDQETQYF.

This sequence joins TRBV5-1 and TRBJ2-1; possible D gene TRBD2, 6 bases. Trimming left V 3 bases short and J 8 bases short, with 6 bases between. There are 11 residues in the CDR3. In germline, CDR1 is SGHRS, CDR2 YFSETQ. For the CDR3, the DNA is TGCGCCAGCAGCTCTAGCGATGAGCAGTTCTTC. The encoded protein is CASSSSDEQFF.

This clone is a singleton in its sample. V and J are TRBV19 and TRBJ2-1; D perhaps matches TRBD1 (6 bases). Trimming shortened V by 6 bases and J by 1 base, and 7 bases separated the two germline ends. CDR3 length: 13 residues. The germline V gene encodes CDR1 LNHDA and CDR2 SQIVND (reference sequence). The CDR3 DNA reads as TGTGCCAGTAGGCAGGGGTCCTACAATGAGCAGTTCTTC. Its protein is CASRQGSYNEQFF.

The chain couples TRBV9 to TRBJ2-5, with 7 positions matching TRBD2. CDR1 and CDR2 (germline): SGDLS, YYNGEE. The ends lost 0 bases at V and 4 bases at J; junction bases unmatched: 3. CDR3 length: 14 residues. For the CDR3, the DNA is TGTGCCAGCAGCGTAGATGCGGGGGTAGAGACCCAGTACTTC. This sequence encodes CASSVDAGVETQYF.

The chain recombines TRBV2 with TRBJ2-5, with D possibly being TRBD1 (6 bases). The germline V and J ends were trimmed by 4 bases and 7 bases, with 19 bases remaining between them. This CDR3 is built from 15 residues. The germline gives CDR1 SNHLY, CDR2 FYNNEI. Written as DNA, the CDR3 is TGTGCCAGCAGTGCGACGGACAGCTTGGGTGGGACCCAGTACTTC. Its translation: CASSATDSLGGTQYF.

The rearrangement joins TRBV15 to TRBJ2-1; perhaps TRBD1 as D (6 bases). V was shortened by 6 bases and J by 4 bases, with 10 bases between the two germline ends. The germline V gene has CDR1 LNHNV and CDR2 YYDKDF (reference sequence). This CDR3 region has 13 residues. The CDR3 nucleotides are TGTGCCACCAGTATGGACAGATACAATGAGCAGTTCTTC. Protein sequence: CATSMDRYNEQFF.

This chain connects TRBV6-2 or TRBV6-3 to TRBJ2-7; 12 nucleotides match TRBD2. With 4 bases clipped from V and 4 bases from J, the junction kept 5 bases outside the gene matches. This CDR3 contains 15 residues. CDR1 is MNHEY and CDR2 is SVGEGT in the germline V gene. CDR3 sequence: CASSLRTSGIYEQYF. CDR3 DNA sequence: TGTGCCAGCAGTTTACGGACTAGCGGGATATACGAGCAGTACTTC.

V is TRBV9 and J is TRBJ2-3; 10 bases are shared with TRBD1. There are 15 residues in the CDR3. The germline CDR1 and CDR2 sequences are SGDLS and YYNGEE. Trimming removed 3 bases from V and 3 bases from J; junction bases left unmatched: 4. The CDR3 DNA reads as TGTGCCAGCAGCGCCCGACAGGGGGCAACAGATACGCAGTATTTT. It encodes CASSARQGATDTQYF.

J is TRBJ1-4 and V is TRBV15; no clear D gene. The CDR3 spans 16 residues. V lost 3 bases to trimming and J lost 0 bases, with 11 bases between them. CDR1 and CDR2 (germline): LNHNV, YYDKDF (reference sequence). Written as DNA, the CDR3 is TGTGCCACCAGCAGCCAGGCCGTGTCAACTAATGAAAAACTGTTTTTT. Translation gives CATSSQAVSTNEKLFF.

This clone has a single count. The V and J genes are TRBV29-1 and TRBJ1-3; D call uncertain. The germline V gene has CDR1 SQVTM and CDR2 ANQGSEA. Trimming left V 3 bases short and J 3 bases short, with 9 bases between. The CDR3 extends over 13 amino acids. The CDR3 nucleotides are TGCAGCGTTGACCTAAGAAGTGGAAACACCATATATTTT. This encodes CSVDLRSGNTIYF.

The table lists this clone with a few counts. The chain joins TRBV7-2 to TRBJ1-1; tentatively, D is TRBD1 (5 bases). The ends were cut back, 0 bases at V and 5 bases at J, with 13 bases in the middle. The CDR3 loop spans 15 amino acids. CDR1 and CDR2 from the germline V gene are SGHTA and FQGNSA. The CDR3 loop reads CASSLAGGTRTEAFF. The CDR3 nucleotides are TGTGCCAGCAGCTTAGCCGGGGGAACAAGAACTGAAGCTTTCTTT.

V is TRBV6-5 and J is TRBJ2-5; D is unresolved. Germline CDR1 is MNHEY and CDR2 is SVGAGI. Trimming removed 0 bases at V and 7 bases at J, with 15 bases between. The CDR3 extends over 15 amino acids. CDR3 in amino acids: CASSYSLRGAATQYF. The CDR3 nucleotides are TGTGCCAGCAGTTACTCCCTTCGCGGCGCGGCGACCCAGTACTTC.

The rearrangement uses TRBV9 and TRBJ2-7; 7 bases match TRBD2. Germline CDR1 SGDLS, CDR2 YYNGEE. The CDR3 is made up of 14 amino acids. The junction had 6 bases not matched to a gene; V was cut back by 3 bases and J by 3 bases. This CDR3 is CASSDHPSGYEQYF. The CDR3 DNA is TGTGCCAGCAGCGACCACCCTAGCGGCTACGAGCAGTACTTC.

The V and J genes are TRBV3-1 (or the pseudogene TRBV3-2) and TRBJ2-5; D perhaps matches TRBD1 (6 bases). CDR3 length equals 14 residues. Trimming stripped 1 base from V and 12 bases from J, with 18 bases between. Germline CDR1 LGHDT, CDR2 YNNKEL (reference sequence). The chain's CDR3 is CASSQGPATGRKYF. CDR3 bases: TGTGCCAGCAGCCAAGGTCCCGCGACAGGCCGGAAGTACTTC.

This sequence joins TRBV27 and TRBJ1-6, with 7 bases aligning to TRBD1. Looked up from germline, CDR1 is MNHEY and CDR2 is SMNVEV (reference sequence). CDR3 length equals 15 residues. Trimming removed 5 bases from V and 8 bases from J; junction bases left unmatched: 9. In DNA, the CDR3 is TGTGCCAGCAGTCCCCGACAGGGAGGCGATTCACCCCTCCACTTT. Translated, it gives CASSPRQGGDSPLHF.

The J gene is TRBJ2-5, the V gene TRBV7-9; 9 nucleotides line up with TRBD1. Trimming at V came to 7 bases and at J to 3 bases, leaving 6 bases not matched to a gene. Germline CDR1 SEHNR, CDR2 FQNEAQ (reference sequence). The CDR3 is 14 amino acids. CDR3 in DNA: TGTGCCAGCAACCCAGGGACAGGGAAAGAGACCCAGTACTTC. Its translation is CASNPGTGKETQYF.

Here the CDR3 reads CASSFGPSQGNQPQHF. CDR3 sequence (DNA): TGTGCCAGCAGTTTCGGACCATCACAGGGAAATCAGCCCCAGCATTTT. V gene TRBV27 combines with J gene TRBJ1-5; a possible D gene is TRBD1 (6 bases). Germline CDR1 MNHEY, CDR2 SMNVEV (reference sequence). The V and J ends lost 3 bases and 4 bases respectively, with 16 bases between them. The CDR3 is made up of 16 amino acids.

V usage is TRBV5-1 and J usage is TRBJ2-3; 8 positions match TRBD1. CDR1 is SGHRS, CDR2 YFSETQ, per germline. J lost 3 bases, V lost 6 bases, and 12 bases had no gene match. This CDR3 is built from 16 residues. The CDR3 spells CASKLPGGSGTDTQYF. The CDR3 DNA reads TGCGCCAGCAAGCTACCAGGGGGCTCGGGAACAGATACGCAGTATTTT.

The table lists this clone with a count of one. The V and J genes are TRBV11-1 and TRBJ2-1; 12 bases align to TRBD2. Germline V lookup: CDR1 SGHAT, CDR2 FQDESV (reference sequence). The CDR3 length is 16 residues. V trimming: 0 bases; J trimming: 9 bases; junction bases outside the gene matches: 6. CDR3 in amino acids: CASSLAQLAGGVEQFF. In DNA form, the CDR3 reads TGTGCCAGCAGCTTAGCTCAACTAGCGGGAGGAGTTGAGCAGTTCTTC. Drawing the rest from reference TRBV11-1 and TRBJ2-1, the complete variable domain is EAEVAQSPRYKITEKSQAVAFWCDPISGHATLYWYRQILGQGPELLVQFQDESVVDDSQLPKDRFSAERLKGVDSTLKIQPAELGDSAMYLCASSLAQLAGGVEQFFGPGTRLTVL.

In nucleotides, the CDR3 is TGTGCCAGCAGCGTACGAACAGGGGCGGGGTACGAGCAGTACTTC. Translation gives CASSVRTGAGYEQYF. The chain joins TRBV7-2 to TRBJ2-7, with a tentative D call TRBD1 (7 bases). The V end was cut by 5 bases, the J end by 4 bases, with 18 bases between. CDR3 size: 15 residues. CDR1 is SGHTA, CDR2 FQGNSA, per germline.